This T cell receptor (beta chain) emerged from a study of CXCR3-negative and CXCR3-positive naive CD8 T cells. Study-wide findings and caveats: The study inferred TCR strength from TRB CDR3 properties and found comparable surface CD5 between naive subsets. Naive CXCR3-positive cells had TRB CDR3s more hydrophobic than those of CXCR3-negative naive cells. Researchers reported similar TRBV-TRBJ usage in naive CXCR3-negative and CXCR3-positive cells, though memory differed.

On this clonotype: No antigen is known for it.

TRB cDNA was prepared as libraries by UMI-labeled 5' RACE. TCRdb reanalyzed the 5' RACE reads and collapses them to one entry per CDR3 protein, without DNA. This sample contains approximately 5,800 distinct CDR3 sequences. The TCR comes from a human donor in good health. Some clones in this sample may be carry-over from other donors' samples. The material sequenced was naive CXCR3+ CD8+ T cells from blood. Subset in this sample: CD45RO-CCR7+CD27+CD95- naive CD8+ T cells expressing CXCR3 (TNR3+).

This chain's CDR3 is CASSLGDTSYEQYF. The J gene is TRBJ2-7, the V gene TRBV7-8; TCRdb picks TRBD1, but there is no DNA to check that call. CDR1 is SGHVS, CDR2 FQNEAQ, per germline. This CDR3 spans 14 amino acids.